A selection of T cell receptor beta chains follows, all from one sample in a study of T cell responses to AZD1222 COVID-19 vaccine. The method was immunoSEQ multiplex PCR; TCRdb's version includes in-frame clones alone and lacks a portion of them. Of fewer than 150,000 clones listed, over 80% are singletons. Sequencing was performed on peripheral blood, taken on day 0 of AZD1222 vaccination. The receptors were sampled from an adult in good health. Each CDR3 is given with its conserved first and last residue. The order of the fields is J gene, V gene, CDR3 protein.

j_call: TRBJ2-7; v_call: TRBV5-4; cdr3_aa: CASNQDRGQGEQYF
j_call: TRBJ2-3; v_call: TRBV3-1/TRBV3-2; cdr3_aa: CASSPTTDTQYF
j_call: TRBJ1-2; v_call: TRBV10-3; cdr3_aa: CAISAVNYGYTF
j_call: TRBJ2-2; v_call: TRBV9; cdr3_aa: CASSVPQGVSNTGELFF
j_call: TRBJ2-7; v_call: TRBV5-1; cdr3_aa: CASSVGTSSSYEQYF
j_call: TRBJ2-2; v_call: TRBV3-1/TRBV3-2; cdr3_aa: CASSQEGGGRNTGELFF
j_call: TRBJ1-6; v_call: TRBV28; cdr3_aa: CASSPPERSPLHF
j_call: TRBJ1-4; v_call: TRBV6-2/TRBV6-3; cdr3_aa: CASSYVGVEKLFF
j_call: TRBJ1-3; v_call: TRBV10-2; cdr3_aa: CASSEDRGRNTIYF
j_call: TRBJ2-7; v_call: TRBV2; cdr3_aa: CASSRTQGAASYEQYF
j_call: TRBJ2-1; v_call: TRBV4-3; cdr3_aa: CASSQGGPLGRRSGPNEQFF
j_call: TRBJ2-7; v_call: TRBV4-3; cdr3_aa: CASSQGRQLPHYEQYF
j_call: TRBJ1-2; v_call: TRBV6-6; cdr3_aa: CASSGDREPYGYTF
j_call: TRBJ2-2; v_call: TRBV27; cdr3_aa: CARCVQGNTGELFF
j_call: TRBJ1-2; v_call: TRBV25-1; cdr3_aa: CASSGQGYYGYTF
j_call: TRBJ1-5; v_call: TRBV4-3; cdr3_aa: CASSQERFRSTEHNQPQHF
j_call: TRBJ1-2; v_call: TRBV5-4; cdr3_aa: CASSGIKTGNYGYTF
j_call: TRBJ1-5; v_call: TRBV7-2; cdr3_aa: CASSLVGQLNQPQHF
j_call: TRBJ2-7; v_call: TRBV7-9; cdr3_aa: CASSPADRYEQYF
j_call: TRBJ1-2; v_call: TRBV6-6; cdr3_aa: CASRTEQGNYGYTF
j_call: TRBJ1-5; v_call: TRBV5-3; cdr3_aa: CARSLKLSSGSNQPQHF
j_call: TRBJ1-5; v_call: TRBV6-5; cdr3_aa: CASSYSGQGRTAQHF
j_call: TRBJ1-2; v_call: TRBV18; cdr3_aa: CASSPLGAVDGYTF
j_call: TRBJ1-2; v_call: TRBV2; cdr3_aa: CASLAGLANYGYTF
j_call: TRBJ2-7; v_call: TRBV5-1; cdr3_aa: CASSLGTGEYEQYF
j_call: TRBJ2-1; v_call: TRBV10-2; cdr3_aa: CASRVGIGSYNEQFF
j_call: TRBJ1-5; v_call: TRBV19; cdr3_aa: CASSDQGAYADQPQHF
j_call: TRBJ2-3; v_call: TRBV10-1; cdr3_aa: CASSEGGGEIRQYF
j_call: TRBJ1-5; v_call: TRBV18; cdr3_aa: CASSPGTGNNQPQHF
j_call: TRBJ1-5; v_call: TRBV6-5; cdr3_aa: CASSYSYSNQPQHF
j_call: TRBJ2-7; v_call: TRBV3-1/TRBV3-2; cdr3_aa: CASSRRVGKDPYEQYF
j_call: TRBJ1-2; v_call: TRBV27; cdr3_aa: CASSSTDRDDYGYTF
j_call: TRBJ1-2; v_call: TRBV4-3; cdr3_aa: CASSLTYPTGGFGYTF
j_call: TRBJ2-1; v_call: TRBV4-1; cdr3_aa: CASSQSINEQFF
j_call: TRBJ2-3; v_call: TRBV27; cdr3_aa: CASSLSDSTDTQYF